The 9 T cell receptor beta chains reported below all come from one sample, sequenced in a study of regulatory T cells in long-lasting Graves disease. As for time point: persistent/refractory GD, antithyroid drugs over 5 years with positive TRAb. Extracted PBMC RNA gave rise to the TCR library. Relying on iRepertoire HTBI primers and Arm-PCR of CDR3 regions, the team built TCR beta libraries. TCRdb ran MiXCR on the multiplex PCR reads and lists one entry per CDR3 protein. Among about 470,000 distinct CDR3 sequences listed, less than 25% were seen once. The specimen was peripheral blood mononuclear cells (PBMCs), collected when the disease was refractory, from a patient treated with antithyroid drugs. The receptors derive from a female donor with Graves disease.

This chain links TRBV3-1 with TRBJ1-2; maybe TRBD1 (6 bases). The CDR3 has 15 residues. Germline V lookup: CDR1 LGHDT, CDR2 YNNKEL (reference sequence). V shed 2 bases and J shed 3 bases, with 13 bases lying between them. This chain's CDR3 is CASSQTNRVDYGYTF. The CDR3 DNA reads as TGTGCCAGCAGCCAAACTAACAGGGTTGACTATGGCTACACCTTC.

This clonotype was observed many times. The chain joins TRBV20-1 to TRBJ1-2, with 8 positions matching TRBD1. This CDR3 comprises 13 residues. V lost 0 bases to trimming and J lost 5 bases; unmatched junction nucleotides: 2. Germline CDR1 and CDR2: DFQATT and SNEGSKA (reference sequence). This CDR3 reads CSARDDRGYGYTF. CDR3 coding DNA: TGCAGTGCTAGAGATGACAGGGGTTATGGCTACACCTTC.

There are many counts of this clonotype. V usage is TRBV27 and J usage is TRBJ2-7; 10 positions agree with TRBD1. This CDR3 has 16 amino acids. After removal of 3 bases from V and 6 bases from J, the junction contained 11 bases not matched to a gene. Germline lookup yields CDR1 MNHEY and CDR2 SMNVEV (reference sequence). CDR3 DNA sequence: TGTGCCAGCAGTTTGGAAAACCGGGACAGGGGTTCCGAGCAGTACTTC. As protein: CASSLENRDRGSEQYF.

The sample holds one count of this clonotype. The V gene is TRBV6-9, the J gene TRBJ2-2, with D uncertain. Trimming shortened V by 3 bases and J by 0 bases, and 14 bases separated the two germline ends. This CDR3 has 17 amino acids. In germline, CDR1 is MNHGY, CDR2 SVAAGI. As DNA, the CDR3 is TGTGCCAGCAGTTACTCTGCCAGGAACTCGAACACCGGGGAGCTGTTTTTT. Its translation is CASSYSARNSNTGELFF.

This clonotype was counted a few times. A read error may be the cause here, since a much bigger clone is one base away. The chain couples TRBV11-2 to TRBJ1-4; tentative D call: TRBD1 (6 bases). The germline V gene has CDR1 SGHAT and CDR2 FQNNGV. V was clipped by 5 bases and J by 3 bases, with 13 bases between them. This CDR3 region has 15 residues. CDR3: CASSPDRRPNEKLFF. CDR3 in DNA: TGTGCCAGCAGCCCCGACAGGCGTCCTAATGAAAAACTGTTTTTT.

J is TRBJ2-3 and V is TRBV10-1, with D perhaps being TRBD1 or TRBD2 (6 bases each). Per germline, CDR1 WNHNN and CDR2 SYGVQD (reference sequence). V was shortened by 2 bases and J by 2 bases, with 20 bases between the two germline ends. The CDR3 consists of 18 residues. CDR3 amino acids: CASSEPPTEGHFTDTQYF. CDR3 sequence (DNA): TGCGCCAGCAGTGAGCCACCGACGGAGGGACATTTCACAGATACGCAGTATTTT.

The sample holds a few counts of this clonotype. V gene TRBV6-2 or TRBV6-3 combines with J gene TRBJ2-4; no reliable D call. Per germline, CDR1 MNHEY and CDR2 SVGEGT. This CDR3 spans 14 amino acids. V was trimmed by 1 base and J by 0 bases, leaving 4 bases between them. For the CDR3, the DNA is TGTGCCAGCAGTTACTATACAGCCAAAAACATTCAGTACTTC. This gives the protein CASSYYTAKNIQYF.

This clonotype was seen ten or more times. The rearrangement joins TRBV30 to TRBJ2-5; TRBD1 is a possible D gene (6 bases). V lost 1 base to trimming and J lost 5 bases, with 8 bases between them. The CDR3 is made up of 12 amino acids. Germline CDR1 and CDR2: GTSNPN and SVGIG (reference sequence). The chain's CDR3 is CAWSGRGETQYF. The CDR3 region has the DNA TGTGCCTGGAGTGGTAGGGGGGAGACCCAGTACTTC. The variable domain in full, with the rest retrieved from reference TRBV30 and TRBJ2-5, is SQTIHQWPATLVQPVGSPLSLECTVEGTSNPNLYWYRQAAGRGLQLLFYSVGIGQISSEVPQNLSASRPQDRQFILSSKKLLLSDSGFYLCAWSGRGETQYFGPGTRLLVL.

This clonotype was detected many times. The junction and the germline gene differ at one end; a read error may be behind it. The chain uses TRBV5-1 and TRBJ1-1; D might be TRBD1 (6 bases). This CDR3 has 14 residues. Germline V gene data show CDR1 as SGHRS and CDR2 as YFSETQ. The CDR3 DNA is TGTGCCAGCAGTTACGGGGGGCTGAACACTGAAGCTTTCTTT. Translation: CASSYGGLNTEAFF.